Here is one T cell receptor beta chain with its context. Its antigen is unidentified. This specimen comes from a study of radiation and T cells in renal cell carcinoma. Overall study context: Nephrectomy followed 15 Gy stereotactic body radiation by 4 weeks. Study findings and constraints: From baseline, blood top tumor clonotypes peaked at 2 weeks post-radiation.

Clones were read by immunoSEQ multiplex PCR, and TCRdb kept only the in-frame ones, dropping some. The sample includes 70,000 to 100,000 clones, approximately 80% of them seen just once. Sample time point: baseline pretreatment blood. Described treatment: 15 Gy SBRT to primary tumor, nephrectomy 4 weeks later. The germline V gene has CDR1 ENHRY and CDR2 SYGVKD. The length of the CDR3 is 13 residues. V dropped 6 bases and J dropped 2 bases, with 10 bases sitting between them. The sequence was obtained from a man aged 60 to 75 with renal cell carcinoma. This chain links TRBV10-3 with TRBJ1-2; a possible D gene is TRBD1 (6 bases). Source: blood, taken from a patient whose treatment included radiotherapy and nephrectomy. In DNA form, the CDR3 reads TGTGCCATCAGCCATGACAGGAACTATGGCTACACCTTC. This codes for CAISHDRNYGYTF.